Following are 2 T cell receptor beta chains from one sample sequenced in a study of cytomegalovirus exposure and HLA in healthy donors. A multiplex PCR was run with 60 Vbeta primers and 13 Jbeta primers. Using immunoSEQ multiplex PCR, the repertoire was profiled, and TCRdb retains in-frame clones only, with some absent. The top ten hold around 1.9% of the sample, which has about 90,000 clones, roughly 84% seen once. Source material: PBMCs. The receptors come from a man between 18 and 35 years old in good health and CMV-seronegative.

This clone was seen a handful of times. The J gene is TRBJ2-7, the V gene TRBV5-4; possible D gene TRBD2, 6 bases. From germline, CDR1 is SGHNT and CDR2 YYREEE (reference sequence). The length of the CDR3 is 14 residues. V was cut by 4 bases and J by 4 bases, with 15 bases left in between. The CDR3 sequence: CASSPDYMVYEQYF. The DNA for the CDR3 is TGTGCCAGCAGCCCGGACTACATGGTATACGAGCAGTACTTC.

The chain combines TRBV7-2 with TRBJ2-3, with D uncertain. V was clipped by 3 bases and J by 4 bases, with 14 bases between them. CDR3 size: 15 residues. Looked up from germline, CDR1 is SGHTA and CDR2 is FQGNSA. DNA of the CDR3: TGTGCCAGCAGCTTTAACCCCCCCCCGGCAGATACGCAGTATTTT. Translation: CASSFNPPPADTQYF.